The 21 T cell receptor beta chains in this list originate from one sample, sequenced in a study of blood T cell repertoires in COVID-19. Profiling relied on immunoSEQ multiplex PCR, and the TCRdb table lists in-frame clones only, not all of them. This sample carries 75,000 to 95,000 clones, just under 80% of them seen once, and the ten largest clones take about a third. The sample consisted of peripheral blood. Receptors were obtained from a man aged 55-75 years with COVID-19, enrolled during active disease.

This chain links TRBV5-1 with TRBJ2-4; 13 bases map to TRBD2. Germline trimming cut 5 bases from V and 0 bases from J; bases unmatched to any gene: 11. This CDR3 region has 19 residues. From germline, CDR1 is SGHRS and CDR2 YFSETQ. CDR3 nucleotide sequence: TGCGCCAGCAGGGAGAGGGGACTAGCGGGAACACGAGCCAAAAACATTCAGTACTTC. The encoded protein is CASRERGLAGTRAKNIQYF.

This clone was observed a handful of times. The rearrangement links TRBV9 to TRBJ2-1; 8 bases match TRBD1. The V gene end was trimmed by 2 bases and the J gene end by 5 bases; junction bases not matched to a gene: 3. Germline-derived CDR1 and CDR2 are SGDLS and YYNGEE. This CDR3 region has 14 residues. CDR3 in amino acids: CASSVDRGNNEQFF. CDR3 in DNA: TGTGCCAGCAGCGTCGACAGGGGAAACAATGAGCAGTTCTTC. The whole variable domain, filled in from reference TRBV9 and TRBJ2-1, reads DSGVTQTPKHLITATGQRVTLRCSPRSGDLSVYWYQQSLDQGLQFLIQYYNGEERAKGNILERFSAQQFPDLHSELNLSSLELGDSALYFCASSVDRGNNEQFFGPGTRLTVL.

The chain uses TRBV4-1 and TRBJ2-3; TRBD2 matches 8 bases. This CDR3 is built from 16 residues. V dropped 4 bases and J dropped 4; count of bases not matched to a gene: 10. Germline V gene lookup returns CDR1 MGHRA and CDR2 YSYEKL. CDR3 residues: CASSRSLAGGSDTQYF. DNA for the CDR3: TGCGCCAGCAGCCGGTCCCTGGCGGGGGGCTCAGATACGCAGTATTTT.

J is TRBJ1-1 and V is TRBV9; no clear D gene. The V end was cut by 2 bases, the J end by 13 bases, with 21 bases between. Germline lookup yields CDR1 SGDLS and CDR2 YYNGEE. The CDR3 runs 14 residues. The CDR3 reads CASSVGVAASKVFF. CDR3 nucleotide sequence: TGTGCCAGCAGCGTTGGTGTGGCGGCTTCCAAGGTTTTCTTT.

V gene TRBV19 combines with J gene TRBJ1-6; D may be TRBD1 (6 bases). V was pared by 7 bases and J by 11 bases, with 15 bases between. CDR3 length: 13 residues. CDR1 is LNHDA, CDR2 SQIVND, per germline (reference sequence). The CDR3 loop is CASNQGSSTPLHF. The CDR3, as DNA: TGTGCCAGTAATCAGGGGTCTTCGACACCCCTCCACTTT.

V and J are TRBV2 and TRBJ2-7, with 12 nucleotides matching TRBD2. CDR1 and CDR2 from the germline V gene are SNHLY and FYNNEI. V lost 4 bases to trimming and J lost 8 bases; unmatched junction nucleotides: 6. This CDR3 has 14 amino acids. This chain's CDR3 is CASSVASGGAQQYF. CDR3 DNA sequence: TGTGCCAGCAGTGTGGCTAGCGGGGGGGCGCAGCAGTACTTC.

The V and J genes are TRBV7-2 and TRBJ2-1; 14 bases agree with TRBD2. Per germline, CDR1 SGHTA and CDR2 FQGNSA. The trim removed 4 bases at V and 9 bases at J, leaving 5 bases unmatched. This CDR3 has 15 amino acids. As DNA, the CDR3 is TGTGCCAGCAGCTCCCGACTAGCGGGAGGGTCTGAGCAGTTCTTC. This encodes CASSSRLAGGSEQFF. The whole variable domain, remainder taken from reference TRBV7-2 and TRBJ2-1, is GAGVSQSPSNKVTEKGKDVELRCDPISGHTALYWYRQSLGQGLEFLIYFQGNSAPDKSGLPSDRFSAERTGGSVSTLTIQRTQQEDSAVYLCASSSRLAGGSEQFFGPGTRLTVL.

The chain carries TRBV6-1 and TRBJ1-6, with D possibly TRBD1 on 6 matching bases. The CDR3 extends over 15 amino acids. From germline, CDR1 is MNHNS and CDR2 SASEGT. Trimming took 0 bases from V and 11 from J, leaving 14 bases between them. The CDR3 DNA follows: TGTGCCAGCAGTGAAGCGGTGGGGGCAGTACCACCCCTCCACTTT. Translation: CASSEAVGAVPPLHF.

This chain links TRBV7-3 with TRBJ2-3; 8 bases line up with TRBD2. Germline values: CDR1 SGHTA, CDR2 FQGTGA. CDR3 size: 15 residues. V was pared by 3 bases and J by 5 bases, with 7 bases of the junction left unmatched. CDR3 DNA: TGTGCCAGCAGCTTCGACGGGGGGGCCGGAGATACGCAGTATTTT. This encodes CASSFDGGAGDTQYF.

The rearrangement joins TRBV11-2 to TRBJ1-6; possibly TRBD1 for D (5 bases). Germline CDR1 is SGHAT and CDR2 is FQNNGV. Trimming pared 0 bases from V and 0 bases from J, leaving 18 bases between. This CDR3 spans 20 amino acids. For the CDR3, the DNA is TGTGCCAGCAGCTTAGAGAGACACATAGAAAGGGGCTCCTATAATTCACCCCTCCACTTT. It translates to CASSLERHIERGSYNSPLHF.

The chain is built from TRBV3-1 (or the pseudogene TRBV3-2) and TRBJ2-6; D possibly corresponds to TRBD2 (6 bases). Trimming removed 7 bases at V and 0 bases at J, with 25 bases between. CDR1 and CDR2 from the germline V gene are LGHDT and YNNKEL (reference sequence). The CDR3 covers 20 residues. In DNA, the CDR3 is TGTGCCAGCAACGGGGGTTTCCGGGGCCCAGGGAGCTCTGGGGCCAACGTCCTGACTTTC. It encodes CASNGGFRGPGSSGANVLTF.

The rearrangement joins TRBV29-1 to TRBJ2-5; no clear D. CDR1 is SQVTM and CDR2 is ANQGSEA in the germline V gene. This CDR3 is built from 13 residues. The V end lost 5 bases, the J end lost 2 bases, and 12 bases lay between the germline ends. CDR3 amino acids: CSVSWSVQETQYF. Written as DNA, the CDR3 is TGCAGCGTTTCTTGGTCAGTTCAAGAGACCCAGTACTTC.

The rearrangement links TRBV7-2 to TRBJ1-1; no firm D call. Germline V gene data show CDR1 as SGHTA and CDR2 as FQGNSA. Trimming cost V 5 bases and J 4 bases, with 11 bases left between them. There are 13 residues in the CDR3. The CDR3: CASSRFGPTEAFF. The DNA for the CDR3 is TGTGCCAGCAGCCGCTTTGGCCCCACTGAAGCTTTCTTT. Looking up the rest from reference TRBV7-2 and TRBJ1-1 gives the full variable domain: GAGVSQSPSNKVTEKGKDVELRCDPISGHTALYWYRQSLGQGLEFLIYFQGNSAPDKSGLPSDRFSAERTGGSVSTLTIQRTQQEDSAVYLCASSRFGPTEAFFGQGTRLTVV.

The chain employs TRBV14 and TRBJ2-1, with D unclear. Germline CDR1 SGHDN, CDR2 FVKESK. The V end lost 4 bases, the J end lost 13 bases, and 17 bases lay between the germline ends. The CDR3 covers 13 residues. The CDR3 region is CASSPIGSPKQFF. For the CDR3, the DNA is TGTGCCAGCAGCCCAATCGGGTCCCCCAAACAGTTCTTC.

This clone has just a few counts. The junction differs from germline at one of its ends, possibly a read error. The chain couples TRBV25-1 to TRBJ2-3; 7 positions agree with TRBD1. The CDR3 runs to 16 residues. The germline CDR1 and CDR2 sequences are MGHDK and SYGVNS. The CDR3 region is CASRESTGIIADTQYF. CDR3 bases: TGTGCCAGCAGGGAATCGACAGGGATCATTGCAGATACGCAGTATTTT.

This clone has only one observation. The gene calls are TRBV7-9 and TRBJ2-1; 7 bases are a match to TRBD2. Germline V gene sequence: CDR1 SEHNR, CDR2 FQNEAQ (reference sequence). V was clipped by 5 bases and J by 0 bases; unmatched bases: 4. The CDR3 runs 15 residues. CDR3 loop: CASSPSGYSYNEQFF. The CDR3 DNA reads as TGTGCCAGCAGCCCTAGCGGCTACTCCTACAATGAGCAGTTCTTC.

V and J are TRBV6-5 and TRBJ1-5; D perhaps matches TRBD1 (6 bases). V dropped 6 bases and J dropped 5 bases, with 17 bases sitting between them. Germline V gene lookup returns CDR1 MNHEY and CDR2 SVGAGI. The CDR3 runs 15 residues. The CDR3 sequence: CASSAYRVGDQPQHF. The CDR3, as DNA: TGTGCCAGCAGCGCTTACAGGGTCGGGGATCAGCCCCAGCATTTT.

On this clone: This same CDR3 is encoded by further DNA sequences in the sample. The chain employs TRBV4-2 and TRBJ1-3, with D possibly matching TRBD1 (5 bases). The CDR3 is 15 residues long. The germline CDR1 and CDR2 sequences are LGHNA and YNFKEQ. The germline V and J ends were trimmed by 0 bases and 1 base, with 7 bases remaining between them. The CDR3 region is CASSQDRVSGNTIYF. In DNA form, the CDR3 reads TGTGCCAGCAGCCAAGACAGGGTGTCTGGAAACACCATATATTTT.

J is TRBJ2-1 and V is TRBV19, with 7 positions matching TRBD2. Germline V gene data show CDR1 as LNHDA and CDR2 as SQIVND (reference sequence). V dropped 5 bases and J dropped 7; count of bases not matched to a gene: 20. This CDR3 comprises 18 residues. The CDR3 nucleotides read TGTGCCAGTAGTGCCCAATTAGAGGGGAGGGGAAAAGGGAATGAGCAGTTCTTC. Protein sequence: CASSAQLEGRGKGNEQFF.

The rearrangement joins TRBV2 to TRBJ1-6, with TRBD1 matching 9 bases. The CDR3 loop spans 14 amino acids. CDR1 is SNHLY, CDR2 FYNNEI, per germline. V lost 6 bases to trimming and J lost 5 bases; unmatched junction nucleotides: 2. For the CDR3, the DNA is TGTGCCAGCAGGCGGACAGGGGATAATTCACCCCTCCACTTT. This sequence encodes CASRRTGDNSPLHF.

The chain combines TRBV4-3 with TRBJ1-4, with 10 positions matching TRBD1. CDR1 and CDR2 (germline): LGHNA, YSLEER. V was clipped by 3 bases and J by 7 bases; unmatched bases: 2. CDR3 length: 14 residues. CDR3 DNA sequence: TGCGCCAGCAGCCATGGACAGGGGGGTGAAAAACTGTTTTTT. Residues: CASSHGQGGEKLFF.